This T cell receptor beta chain stems from a study of human T cells and chemical hapten exposure. CDR3 length: 14 residues. The V gene's germline CDR1 is SNHLY and CDR2 FYNNEI. J was trimmed by 5 bases and V by 5 bases; bases with no gene match: 7. In TCRdb, the RACE reads were re-called with MiXCR into one record per CDR3 protein. The sample holds more than 100,000 distinct CDR3 sequences, 11% seen once. This clonotype was counted at least ten times. Specified time point: patch test 3, about 24 weeks after DPC sensitization. The treatment here: therapeutic diphenylcyclopropenone sensitization with weekly scalp DPC.

The material sequenced was whole blood, taken in connection with sensitization to the hapten diphenylcyclopropenone (DPC). V usage is TRBV2 and J usage is TRBJ1-1; 8 bases agree with TRBD1. The TCR was taken from a woman between 50 and 59 years old with alopecia areata. Some clones in this sample may be carry-over from other donors' samples. The CDR3 is CASSYDRGGTEAFF. DNA of the CDR3: TGTGCCAGCAGTTACGACAGGGGAGGGACTGAAGCTTTCTTT.